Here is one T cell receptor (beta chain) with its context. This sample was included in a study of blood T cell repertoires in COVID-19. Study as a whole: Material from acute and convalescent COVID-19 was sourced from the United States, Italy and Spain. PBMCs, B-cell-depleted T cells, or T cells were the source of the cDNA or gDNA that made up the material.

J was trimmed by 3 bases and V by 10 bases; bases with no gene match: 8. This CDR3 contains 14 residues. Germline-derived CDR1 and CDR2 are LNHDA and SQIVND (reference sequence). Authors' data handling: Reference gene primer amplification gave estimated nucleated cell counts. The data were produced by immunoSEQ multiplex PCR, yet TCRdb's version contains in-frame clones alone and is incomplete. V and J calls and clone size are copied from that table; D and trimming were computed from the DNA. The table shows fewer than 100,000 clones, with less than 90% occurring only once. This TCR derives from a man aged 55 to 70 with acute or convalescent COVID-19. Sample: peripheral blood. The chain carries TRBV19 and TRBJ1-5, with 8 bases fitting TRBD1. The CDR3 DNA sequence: TGTGCCACGGCGACAGGGGCCAACAATCAGCCCCAGCATTTT. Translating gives CATATGANNQPQHF. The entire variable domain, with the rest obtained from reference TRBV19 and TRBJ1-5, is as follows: DGGITQSPKYLFRKEGQNVTLSCEQNLNHDAMYWYRQDPGQGLRLIYYSQIVNDFQKGDIAEGYSVSREKKESFPLTVTSAQKNPTAFYLCATATGANNQPQHFGDGTRLSIL.